This T cell receptor beta chain was sequenced during a study of cytomegalovirus exposure and HLA in healthy donors. Study-wide results and caveats: Across donors, sequencing depth was assumed by presence/absence analyses to be roughly uniform. Most TCRs appeared rarely, but some public TCRs recurred in many donors. One later analysis reportedly identified an Asian-associated ancestry cluster that showed fewer N-insertions than the roughly 720-donor mean.

It was with 60 Vbeta and 13 Jbeta primers that the PCR ran. Some clones are missing from TCRdb's copy, which holds only in-frame ones; the method was immunoSEQ multiplex PCR. The sample lists about 88,000 clones, about nine tenths occurring once. Worth noting for this clone: Its target is not known.

The germline V and J ends were trimmed by 7 bases and 4 bases, with 8 bases remaining between them. Germline CDR1 and CDR2: LNHDA and SQIVND (reference sequence). The CDR3 is 13 amino acids. The chain links TRBV19 to TRBJ2-6; D is ambiguous. The source material was PBMCs. This TCR came from a man between 18 and 29 years old in good health and CMV-seronegative. The CDR3 loop reads CASNLGGANVLTF. CDR3 nucleotide sequence: TGTGCCAGTAATCTAGGAGGGGCCAACGTCCTGACTTTC.